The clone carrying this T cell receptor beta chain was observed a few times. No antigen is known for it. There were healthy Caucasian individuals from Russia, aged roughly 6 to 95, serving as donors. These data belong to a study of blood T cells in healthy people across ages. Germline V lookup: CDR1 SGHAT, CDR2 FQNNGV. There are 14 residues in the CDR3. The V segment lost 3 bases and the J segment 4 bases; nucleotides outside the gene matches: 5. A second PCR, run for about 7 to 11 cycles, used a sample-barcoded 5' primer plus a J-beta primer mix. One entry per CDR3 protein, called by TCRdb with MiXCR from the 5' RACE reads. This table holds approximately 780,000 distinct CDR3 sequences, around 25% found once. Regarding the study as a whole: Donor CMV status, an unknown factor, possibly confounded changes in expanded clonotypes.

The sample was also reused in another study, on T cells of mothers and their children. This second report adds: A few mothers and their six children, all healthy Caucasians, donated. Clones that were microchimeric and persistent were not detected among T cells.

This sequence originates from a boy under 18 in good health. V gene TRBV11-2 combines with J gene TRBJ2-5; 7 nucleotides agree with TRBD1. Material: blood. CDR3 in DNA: TGTGCCAGCAGCTTTACAGGGGTCGGAGAGACCCAGTACTTC. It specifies CASSFTGVGETQYF.